This T cell receptor (beta chain) was sequenced for a study of tumor and adjacent non-tumor tissue in lung cancer. Study-wide background: There were some 12 adenocarcinoma, a couple of squamous cell carcinoma and 1 small cell lung cancer cases. Samples averaged about 3.8 million productive TCRbeta reads each. Study-wide results and caveats: Tumor TCR diversity, when higher, was linked to shorter survival.

CDR1 MNHEY and CDR2 SVGEGT come from the germline V gene. This CDR3 has 17 residues. The trim removed 7 bases at V and 5 bases at J, leaving 16 bases unmatched. This clonotype was observed a single time. No antigen is known for it. RNA was extracted from bulk tissue without any cell sorting. Newly diagnosed lung cancer patients had thoracic surgery in China, August–late 2014, without prior chemotherapy. TCRbeta libraries were built with three rounds of nested PCR, modified from ARM-PCR. MiXCR was run by TCRdb on the multiplex PCR reads, yielding one entry per CDR3 protein. The top ten hold 30% to 45% of the sample, which has some 99,000 distinct CDR3 sequences, roughly 75% seen once.

The sequence derives from a woman aged 55-69 years with non-small cell lung cancer. Sequencing was done on a sample of lung tumor tissue. The chain employs TRBV6-2 or TRBV6-3 and TRBJ2-1; 8 nucleotides agree with TRBD2. The CDR3 nucleotides are TGTGCCAGCACCAGTTCCGGTTTAGCGGGGAGGGACAATGAGCAGTTCTTC. Its translation is CASTSSGLAGRDNEQFF.